Presented here are 26 T cell receptor beta chains from one specimen sequenced in a study of T cell responses to AZD1222 COVID-19 vaccine. Using immunoSEQ multiplex PCR, the repertoire was profiled, and TCRdb retains in-frame clones only, with some absent. Recorded for this sample: over 120,000 clones. The specimen sequenced was peripheral blood. Receptors originate from an adult in good health.

This chain connects TRBV5-1 to TRBJ2-1; D unclear. The germline CDR1 and CDR2 sequences are SGHRS and YFSETQ. The CDR3 length is 15 residues. The V end lost 0 bases, the J end lost 4 bases, and 11 bases lay between the germline ends. Here the CDR3 reads CASSLDQGSYNEQFF. The CDR3 nucleotides are TGCGCCAGCAGCTTGGACCAAGGATCGTACAATGAGCAGTTCTTC.

J is TRBJ1-4 and V is TRBV7-2; 8 nucleotides agree with TRBD1. Germline CDR1 SGHTA, CDR2 FQGNSA. This CDR3 has 15 amino acids. V gave up 5 bases and J gave up 6 bases; unmatched junction bases: 8. The CDR3 DNA reads as TGTGCCAGCAGCCAGAGACAGGGGACCTATGAAAAACTGTTTTTT. Translated, it gives CASSQRQGTYEKLFF.

The V gene is TRBV19, the J gene TRBJ2-1, with 8 positions matching TRBD2. The CDR3 extends over 14 amino acids. CDR1 LNHDA and CDR2 SQIVND come from the germline V gene (reference sequence). V was clipped by 10 bases and J by 7 bases; unmatched bases: 12. Here the CDR3 reads CATSGGGGRNEQFF. The CDR3 region has the DNA TGTGCCACCTCGGGGGGGGGCGGAAGAAATGAGCAGTTCTTC.

The chain is built from TRBV19 and TRBJ1-1; tentatively, D is TRBD1 (5 bases). V gave up 1 base and J gave up 3 bases, with 9 bases separating them. Per the germline V gene, CDR1 is LNHDA and CDR2 is SQIVND (reference sequence). The CDR3 spans 14 residues. The CDR3 DNA follows: TGTGCCAGTAGTATAGGACAGCTAGACACTGAAGCTTTCTTT. Translation: CASSIGQLDTEAFF.

The V call is TRBV4-1, the J call TRBJ2-1; 7 nucleotides line up with TRBD1. The CDR3 consists of 15 residues. The junction had 8 bases not matched to a gene; V was cut back by 4 bases and J by 5 bases. Germline CDR1 is MGHRA and CDR2 is YSYEKL. The CDR3 sequence: CASSPLGTDHNEQFF. DNA of the CDR3: TGCGCCAGCAGCCCCCTCGGGACAGACCACAATGAGCAGTTCTTC.

This sequence joins TRBV10-3 and TRBJ1-1, with D maybe TRBD1 (6 bases). The CDR3 contains 13 residues. In germline, CDR1 is ENHRY, CDR2 SYGVKD. V lost 3 bases, J lost 3 bases, and 8 bases lay in between. CDR3 loop: CAISDRGDTEAFF. CDR3 nucleotides: TGTGCCATCAGTGACAGGGGAGACACTGAAGCTTTCTTT.

The rearrangement links TRBV19 to TRBJ1-2, with 9 bases fitting TRBD1. J gave up 4 bases and V 4 bases, and 4 bases lay outside the gene matches. The CDR3 consists of 14 residues. Germline V gene sequence: CDR1 LNHDA, CDR2 SQIVND (reference sequence). The CDR3 DNA sequence: TGTGCCAGTAGTAACCGGGACAGGGCCTATGGCTACACCTTC. This sequence encodes CASSNRDRAYGYTF.

This chain uses TRBV9 with TRBJ1-2; TRBD1 matches 7 bases. The length of the CDR3 is 15 residues. Per germline, CDR1 SGDLS and CDR2 YYNGEE. The ends lost 2 bases at V and 3 bases at J; junction bases unmatched: 7. For the CDR3, the DNA is TGTGCCAGCAGCGTTGGGAACAGGGGCGACTATGGCTACACCTTC. This translates into CASSVGNRGDYGYTF. Using reference TRBV9 and TRBJ1-2 for the parts outside the CDR3, the full variable domain is DSGVTQTPKHLITATGQRVTLRCSPRSGDLSVYWYQQSLDQGLQFLIQYYNGEERAKGNILERFSAQQFPDLHSELNLSSLELGDSALYFCASSVGNRGDYGYTFGSGTRLTVV.

The V call is TRBV7-8, the J call TRBJ1-2; the D is unclear. Germline CDR1 reads SGHVS; CDR2 reads FQNEAQ. V was shortened by 3 bases and J by 3 bases, with 8 bases between the two germline ends. The CDR3 length is 13 residues. CDR3 coding DNA: TGTGCCAGCAGCTTTGGCCGAGACTATGGCTACACCTTC. Translation: CASSFGRDYGYTF. Supplemented by reference TRBV7-8 and TRBJ1-2, the full variable domain reads GAGVSQSPRYKVAKRGQDVALRCDPISGHVSLFWYQQALGQGPEFLTYFQNEAQLDKSGLPSDRFFAERPEGSVSTLKIQRTQQEDSAVYLCASSFGRDYGYTFGSGTRLTVV.

The rearrangement joins TRBV12-3 or TRBV12-4 to TRBJ1-1, with a tentative D call TRBD1 (5 bases). The V and J ends lost 1 base and 10 bases respectively, with 13 bases between them. This CDR3 has 13 amino acids. This chain's CDR3 is CASSLGEGQLAFF. The CDR3 DNA reads as TGTGCCAGCAGTTTAGGCGAGGGGCAGCTAGCTTTCTTT.

This chain uses TRBV9 with TRBJ2-3; the D gene is possibly TRBD2 (7 bases). This CDR3 has 15 amino acids. With 4 bases removed from V and 4 bases from J, the gap between germline ends came to 16 bases. Germline V gene sequence: CDR1 SGDLS, CDR2 YYNGEE. The CDR3 loop is CASSSVGGRADTQYF. The CDR3 nucleotides are TGTGCCAGCAGCTCCGTGGGGGGGCGAGCAGATACGCAGTATTTT.

On this clone: The junction departs from germline at one end; a sequencing error may be responsible. The genes are TRBV6-1 and TRBJ1-1, with D perhaps TRBD1 (6 bases). This CDR3 region has 14 residues. CDR1 MNHNS and CDR2 SASEGT come from the germline V gene. CDR3 bases: TGTGCCAGCATTGAACAGACAGGGAACACTGAAGCTTTCTTT. Translated: CASIEQTGNTEAFF.

V usage is TRBV12-3 or TRBV12-4 and J usage is TRBJ2-2; D remains unclear. V was trimmed by 3 bases and J by 5 bases, leaving 4 bases between them. The CDR3 totals 12 residues. The CDR3 loop reads CASSFDTGELFF. Written as DNA, the CDR3 is TGTGCCAGCAGTTTCGATACCGGGGAGCTGTTTTTT.

The chain uses TRBV18 and TRBJ1-1; a weak D match, TRBD1 (5 bases). V was shortened by 6 bases and J by 4 bases, with 15 bases between the two germline ends. Germline V gives CDR1 KGHSH, CDR2 LQKENI. This CDR3 region has 14 residues. The CDR3 protein is CASSPRGLGTEAFF. The CDR3 DNA follows: TGTGCCAGCTCGCCCCGGGGCTTGGGCACTGAAGCTTTCTTT.

This chain connects TRBV12-3 or TRBV12-4 to TRBJ1-2, with 7 bases identical to TRBD1. V was pared by 6 bases and J by 6 bases, with 7 bases of the junction left unmatched. This CDR3 comprises 13 residues. CDR3 sequence reads: CASRRQGGHGYTF. CDR3 nucleotide sequence: TGTGCCAGCAGGAGACAGGGTGGCCATGGCTACACCTTC.

The chain carries TRBV6-1 and TRBJ2-7, with unresolved D. Trimming shortened V by 3 bases and J by 8 bases, and 14 bases separated the two germline ends. This CDR3 has 13 amino acids. Germline V CDR1 and CDR2: MNHNS, SASEGT. In DNA form, the CDR3 reads TGTGCCAGCAGTGATGGCCTGTTTTCGAAGCAGTACTTC. Its protein is CASSDGLFSKQYF.

This rearrangement joins TRBV6-5 to TRBJ2-1; 10 bases are shared with TRBD1. J lost 15 bases, V lost 7 bases, and 12 bases had no gene match. The CDR3 runs 13 residues. Germline CDR1 is MNHEY and CDR2 is SVGAGI. For the CDR3, the DNA is TGTGCCAGCATTAACCCGGGACAGGGGTCGCTGTTCTTC. Translated, it gives CASINPGQGSLFF.

This chain connects TRBV6-1 to TRBJ1-1; perhaps TRBD1 as D (6 bases). The V end lost 2 bases, the J end lost 2 bases, and 9 bases lay between the germline ends. The CDR3 spans 14 residues. Germline CDR1 and CDR2: MNHNS and SASEGT. Here the CDR3 DNA reads TGTGCCAGCAGTGAACAGGGGCATAACACTGAAGCTTTCTTT. As protein: CASSEQGHNTEAFF.

The chain carries TRBV7-8 and TRBJ1-2; 9 bases align to TRBD1. Unmatched junction bases numbered 11, after V lost 5 bases and J lost 7 bases. The CDR3 has 15 residues. The germline CDR1 and CDR2 sequences are SGHVS and FQNEAQ. The CDR3 DNA reads as TGTGCCAGCAGCCCACGCGACAGGGGGAAGGGTGGCTACACCTTC. This codes for CASSPRDRGKGGYTF.

With respect to this clone: Other DNA sequences in the sample encode the same CDR3. The chain uses TRBV7-2 and TRBJ2-1, with 11 nucleotides matching TRBD2. The germline V gene has CDR1 SGHTA and CDR2 FQGNSA. This CDR3 is 15 amino acids long. The V gene end was trimmed by 5 bases and the J gene end by 3 bases; junction bases not matched to a gene: 3. DNA of the CDR3: TGTGCCAGCAGCCCCACTAGCGGGGGCTACAATGAGCAGTTCTTC. Translation: CASSPTSGGYNEQFF.

This chain links TRBV28 with TRBJ1-2; D ambiguous. Germline-derived CDR1 and CDR2 are MDHEN and SYDVKM. V was shortened by 6 bases and J by 1 base, with 6 bases between the two germline ends. The CDR3 has 12 residues. CDR3 amino acids: CASRSYNYGYTF. The CDR3 DNA sequence: TGTGCCAGCAGGTCCTATAACTATGGCTACACCTTC.

The chain links TRBV2 to TRBJ1-4; D is uncertain. Germline CDR1 SNHLY, CDR2 FYNNEI. Trimming shortened V by 6 bases and J by 6 bases, and 14 bases separated the two germline ends. CDR3 length equals 14 residues. Written as DNA, the CDR3 is TGTGCCAGCAGGGCCACTACCGGGTATGAAAAACTGTTTTTT. Translation gives CASRATTGYEKLFF.

The chain uses TRBV28 and TRBJ1-1; no clear D gene. This CDR3 spans 12 amino acids. Trimming pared 8 bases from V and 5 bases from J, leaving 12 bases between. Germline V gene lookup returns CDR1 MDHEN and CDR2 SYDVKM. This CDR3 is CASSWGRTEAFF. DNA for the CDR3: TGTGCCAGCTCGTGGGGAAGAACTGAAGCTTTCTTT.

The CDR3 sequence: CASSYQVQVSYEQYF. The CDR3 DNA follows: TGTGCCAGCAGCTATCAGGTGCAGGTATCCTACGAGCAGTACTTC. The gene calls are TRBV5-5 and TRBJ2-7; no clear D. CDR3 length: 15 residues. Trimming shortened V by 3 bases and J by 1 base, and 14 bases separated the two germline ends. Per the germline V gene, CDR1 is SGHKS and CDR2 is YYEKEE (reference sequence).

The rearrangement uses TRBV6-5 and TRBJ2-5; TRBD1 might be the D (5 bases). Trimming cost V 0 bases and J 4 bases, with 12 bases left between them. Per the germline V gene, CDR1 is MNHEY and CDR2 is SVGAGI. CDR3 length: 15 residues. CDR3 sequence reads: CASSYSSARGETQYF. The DNA of the CDR3 is TGTGCCAGCAGTTACTCGAGTGCTAGGGGAGAGACCCAGTACTTC.

The V call is TRBV4-1, the J call TRBJ1-1; TRBD1 aligns across 11 bases. Trimming took 0 bases from V and 5 from J; bases not matched to a gene: 20. In germline, CDR1 is MGHRA, CDR2 YSYEKL. The length of the CDR3 is 21 residues. CDR3 coding DNA: TGCGCCAGCAGCCAAGAATGGTTTGGGGCCGGGACAGGGGGATGGGGGACTGAAGCTTTCTTT. This codes for CASSQEWFGAGTGGWGTEAFF.